This TCR beta chain originates from a study of regulatory T cells in long-lasting Graves disease. Study results and limitations: Clonotypes that were public and shared totalled 2,500 to 3,500 in persistent patients versus roughly 1,000 in new patients.

HTBI primers from iRepertoire and Arm-PCR of CDR3 regions yielded the TCR beta libraries. TCRdb processed the multiplex PCR reads anew with MiXCR; each CDR3 protein has one entry. The data hold 450,000 to 700,000 distinct CDR3 sequences, with roughly 14% observed a single time. The V gene lost 7 bases and the J gene lost 4 bases, with 16 bases spanning the gap. This CDR3 spans 14 amino acids. Per the germline V gene, CDR1 is LNHDA and CDR2 is SQIVND (reference sequence). Stated time point: newly diagnosed GD, antithyroid drugs for less than 3 months. Scientists built the TCR library using RNA that was extracted from PBMCs. On this clonotype itself: Its antigen remains unidentified.

A further study also used this sample, focusing on T cells in Graves' hyperthyroidism and ophthalmopathy.

This receptor was taken from a man aged 30-40 years with Graves disease. This material consisted of peripheral blood mononuclear cells (PBMCs), taken at new diagnosis, from a patient treated with antithyroid drugs. This sequence joins TRBV19 and TRBJ1-2, with D perhaps matching TRBD1 (6 bases). The CDR3 DNA reads TGTGCCAGTAAGGGACCGCAGGGGATCTATGGCTACACCTTC. It codes for CASKGPQGIYGYTF.